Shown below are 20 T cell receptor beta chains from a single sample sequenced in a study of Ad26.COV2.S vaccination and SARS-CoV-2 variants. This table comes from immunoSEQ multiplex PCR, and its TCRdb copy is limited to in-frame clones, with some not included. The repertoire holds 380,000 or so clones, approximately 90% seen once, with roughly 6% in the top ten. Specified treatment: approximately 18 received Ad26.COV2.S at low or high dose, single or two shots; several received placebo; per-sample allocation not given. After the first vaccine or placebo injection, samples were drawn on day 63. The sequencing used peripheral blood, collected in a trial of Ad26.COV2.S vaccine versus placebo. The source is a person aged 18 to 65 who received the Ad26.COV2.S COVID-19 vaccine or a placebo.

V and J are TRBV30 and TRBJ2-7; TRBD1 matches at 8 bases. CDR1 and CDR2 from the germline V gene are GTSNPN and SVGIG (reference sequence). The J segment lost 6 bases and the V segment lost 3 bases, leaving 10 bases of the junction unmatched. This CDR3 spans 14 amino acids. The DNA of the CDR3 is TGTGCCTGGAGACTAGCAGGGGGCGCGGGCGAGCAGTACTTC. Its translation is CAWRLAGGAGEQYF.

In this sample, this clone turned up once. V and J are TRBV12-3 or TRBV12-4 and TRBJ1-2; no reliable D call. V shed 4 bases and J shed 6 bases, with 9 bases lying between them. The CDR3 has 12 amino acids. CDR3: CASSSLVDGYTF. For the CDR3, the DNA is TGTGCCAGCAGTTCCCTGGTGGATGGCTACACCTTC.

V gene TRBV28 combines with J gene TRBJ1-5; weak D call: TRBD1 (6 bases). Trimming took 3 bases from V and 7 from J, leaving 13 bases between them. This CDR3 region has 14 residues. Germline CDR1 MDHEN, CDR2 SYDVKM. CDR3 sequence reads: CASSFHSRGQPQHF. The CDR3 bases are TGTGCCAGCAGTTTCCACTCCAGGGGACAGCCCCAGCATTTT.

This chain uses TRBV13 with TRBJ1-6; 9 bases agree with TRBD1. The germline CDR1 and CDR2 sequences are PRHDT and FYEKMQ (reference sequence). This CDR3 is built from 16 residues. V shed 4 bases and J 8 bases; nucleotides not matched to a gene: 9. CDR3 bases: TGTGCCAGCAGCTCCTACAGGGGGCTGGGAGATTCACCCCTCCACTTT. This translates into CASSSYRGLGDSPLHF.

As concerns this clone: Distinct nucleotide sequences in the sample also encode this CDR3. The CDR3, as DNA: TGTGCCAGCAGCGCGACGGGGGATCAGCCCCAGCATTTT. It yields the protein CASSATGDQPQHF. This chain links TRBV7-3 with TRBJ1-5; tentatively, D is TRBD1 (5 bases). V was shortened by 5 bases and J by 5 bases, with 10 bases between the two germline ends. The V gene's germline CDR1 is SGHTA and CDR2 FQGTGA. The length of the CDR3 is 13 residues.

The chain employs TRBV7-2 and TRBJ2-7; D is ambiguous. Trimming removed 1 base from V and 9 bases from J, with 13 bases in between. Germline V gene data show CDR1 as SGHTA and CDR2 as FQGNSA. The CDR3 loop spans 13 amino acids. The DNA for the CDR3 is TGTGCCAGCAGCTTAGGCGGCACCTCGTTGCAGTACTTC. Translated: CASSLGGTSLQYF.

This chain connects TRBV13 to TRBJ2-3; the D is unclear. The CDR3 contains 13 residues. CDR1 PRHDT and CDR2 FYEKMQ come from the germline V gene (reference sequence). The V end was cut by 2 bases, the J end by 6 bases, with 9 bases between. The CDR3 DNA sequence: TGTGCCAGCAGCTTAATGAAGGGCGATACGCAGTATTTT. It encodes CASSLMKGDTQYF.

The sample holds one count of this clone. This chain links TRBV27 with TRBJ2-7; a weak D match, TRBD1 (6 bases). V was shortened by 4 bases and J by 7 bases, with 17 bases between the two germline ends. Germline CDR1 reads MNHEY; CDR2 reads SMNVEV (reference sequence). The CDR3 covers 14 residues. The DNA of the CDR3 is TGTGCCAGCAGTTCATTCAGGGGAAGGGGGGAGCAGTACTTC. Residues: CASSSFRGRGEQYF.

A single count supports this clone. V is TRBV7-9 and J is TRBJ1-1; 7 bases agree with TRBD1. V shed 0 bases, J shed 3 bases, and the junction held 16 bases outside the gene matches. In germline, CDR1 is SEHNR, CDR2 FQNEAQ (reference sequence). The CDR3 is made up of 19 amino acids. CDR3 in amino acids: CASSLASLGLRTGDTEAFF. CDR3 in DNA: TGTGCCAGCAGCTTAGCTTCTTTAGGGTTGCGGACAGGCGACACTGAAGCTTTCTTT.

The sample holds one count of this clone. The CDR3 sequence: CASSGGTNYGYTF. Here the CDR3 DNA reads TGTGCCAGCAGCGGCGGGACTAACTATGGCTACACCTTC. The chain joins TRBV5-4 to TRBJ1-2; D unclear. This CDR3 has 13 amino acids. Germline CDR1 is SGHNT and CDR2 is YYREEE (reference sequence). V lost 4 bases to trimming and J lost 0 bases, with 7 bases between them.

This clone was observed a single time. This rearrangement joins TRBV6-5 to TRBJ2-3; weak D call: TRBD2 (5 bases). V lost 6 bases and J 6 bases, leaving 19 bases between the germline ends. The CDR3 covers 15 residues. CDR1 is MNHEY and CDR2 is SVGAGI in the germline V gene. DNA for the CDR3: TGTGCCAGCAGCTCCGCGGGCCCCGGACCGGATACGCAGTATTTT. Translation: CASSSAGPGPDTQYF.

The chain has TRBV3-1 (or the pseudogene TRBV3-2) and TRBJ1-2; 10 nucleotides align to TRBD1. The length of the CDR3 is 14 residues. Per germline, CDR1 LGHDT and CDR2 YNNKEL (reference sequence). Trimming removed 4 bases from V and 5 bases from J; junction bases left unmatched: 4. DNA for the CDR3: TGTGCCAGCAGCCTCAGGACAGGGGGATATGGCTACACCTTC. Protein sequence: CASSLRTGGYGYTF.

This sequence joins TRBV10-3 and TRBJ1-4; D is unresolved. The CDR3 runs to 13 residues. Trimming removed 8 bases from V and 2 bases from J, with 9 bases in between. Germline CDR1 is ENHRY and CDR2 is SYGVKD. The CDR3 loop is CAIGSLTNEKLFF. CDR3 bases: TGTGCCATCGGAAGTCTTACTAATGAAAAACTGTTTTTT.

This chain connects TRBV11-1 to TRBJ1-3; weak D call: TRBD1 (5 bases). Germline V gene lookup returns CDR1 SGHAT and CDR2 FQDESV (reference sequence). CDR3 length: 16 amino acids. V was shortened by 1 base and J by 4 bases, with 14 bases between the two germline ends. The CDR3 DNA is TGTGCCAGCAGCTTAGTTGGGGCGTCGTCCGGAAACACCATATATTTT. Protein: CASSLVGASSGNTIYF.

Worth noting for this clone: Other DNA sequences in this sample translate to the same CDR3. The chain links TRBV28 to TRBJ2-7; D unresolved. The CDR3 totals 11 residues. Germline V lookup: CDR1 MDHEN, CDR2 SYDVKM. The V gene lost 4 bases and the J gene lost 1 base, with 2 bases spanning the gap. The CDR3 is CASSSSYEQYF. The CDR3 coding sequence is TGTGCCAGCAGTTCTTCCTACGAGCAGTACTTC.

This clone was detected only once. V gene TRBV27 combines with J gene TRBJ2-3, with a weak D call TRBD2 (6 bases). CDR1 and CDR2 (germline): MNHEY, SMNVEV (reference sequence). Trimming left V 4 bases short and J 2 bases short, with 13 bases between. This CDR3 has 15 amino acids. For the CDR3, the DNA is TGTGCCAGCAGTTCGCCGGGAGTTTACACAGATACGCAGTATTTT. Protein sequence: CASSSPGVYTDTQYF.

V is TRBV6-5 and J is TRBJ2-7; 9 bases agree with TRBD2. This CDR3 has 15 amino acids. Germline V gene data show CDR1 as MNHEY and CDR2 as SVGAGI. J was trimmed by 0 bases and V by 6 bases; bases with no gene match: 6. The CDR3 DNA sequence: TGTGCCAGCAGCAGACTAGCGGCAAGCTCCTACGAGCAGTACTTC. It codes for CASSRLAASSYEQYF.

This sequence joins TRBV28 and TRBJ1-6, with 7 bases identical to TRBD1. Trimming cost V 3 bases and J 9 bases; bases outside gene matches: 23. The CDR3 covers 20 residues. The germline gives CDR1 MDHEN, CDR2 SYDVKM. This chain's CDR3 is CASSFQSKLPGTAKISPLHF. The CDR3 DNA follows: TGTGCCAGCAGTTTCCAATCTAAACTGCCTGGGACAGCTAAAATTTCACCCCTCCACTTT.

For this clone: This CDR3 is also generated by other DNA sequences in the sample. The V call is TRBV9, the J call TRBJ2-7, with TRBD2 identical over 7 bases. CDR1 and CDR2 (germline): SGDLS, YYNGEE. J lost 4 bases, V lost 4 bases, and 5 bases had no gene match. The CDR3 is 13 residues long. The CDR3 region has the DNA TGTGCCAGCAGCCCCAGGACTAGTTACGAGCAGTACTTC. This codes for CASSPRTSYEQYF.

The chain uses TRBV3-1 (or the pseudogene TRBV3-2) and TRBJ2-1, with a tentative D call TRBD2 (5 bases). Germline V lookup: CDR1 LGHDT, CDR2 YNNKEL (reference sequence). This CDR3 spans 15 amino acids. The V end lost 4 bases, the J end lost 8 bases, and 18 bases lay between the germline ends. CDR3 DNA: TGTGCCAGCAGCCCGACTAAAGGCCTCCGGGATGAGCAGTTCTTC. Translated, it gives CASSPTKGLRDEQFF.